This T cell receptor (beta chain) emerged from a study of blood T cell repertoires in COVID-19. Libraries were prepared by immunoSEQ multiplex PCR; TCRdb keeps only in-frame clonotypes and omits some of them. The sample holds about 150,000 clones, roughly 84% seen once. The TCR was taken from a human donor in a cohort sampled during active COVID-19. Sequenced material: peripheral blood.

The CDR3 region has the DNA TGTGCCAGCAGTCTTAGAGATCAGGGGCACTATGGCTACACCTTC. It yields the protein CASSLRDQGHYGYTF. V is TRBV16 and J is TRBJ1-2; TRBD1 is a possible D gene (6 bases). CDR1 is KGHSY, CDR2 FQNENV, per germline. The CDR3 extends over 15 amino acids. Trimming shortened V by 6 bases and J by 3 bases, and 17 bases separated the two germline ends. Drawing the rest from reference TRBV16 and TRBJ1-2, the complete variable domain is GEEVAQTPKHLVRGEGQKAKLYCAPIKGHSYVFWYQQVLKNEFKFLISFQNENVFDETGMPKERFSAKCLPNSPCSLEIQATKLEDSAVYFCASSLRDQGHYGYTFGSGTRLTVV.